This T cell receptor beta chain was recovered during a study of blood T cell repertoires in COVID-19. Libraries were prepared by immunoSEQ multiplex PCR; TCRdb keeps only in-frame clonotypes and omits some of them. Of 150,000 to 200,000 clones detected, 70% to 90% appear once; the ten largest clones hold roughly 8.7%. The CDR3 is 11 amino acids. Germline lookup yields CDR1 MNHEY and CDR2 SVGAGI. V was clipped by 7 bases and J by 3 bases, with 4 bases between them. The rearrangement joins TRBV6-5 to TRBJ1-3; D uncertain. This TCR derives from a man aged 45-65 years with active or convalescent COVID-19. Source material: peripheral blood. CDR3 loop: CASTFGNTIYF. The CDR3 nucleotides read TGTGCCAGCACCTTTGGAAACACCATATATTTT.